Presented here are 10 T cell receptor beta chains from one specimen sequenced in a study of CD8+CD57+ T cells in acquired aplastic anemia. CDR3 and TCR beta VDJ profiling relied on genomic DNA as the template. TCRdb called the reads again in MiXCR, with one record for every CDR3 protein. The sample lists about 120,000 distinct CDR3 sequences; 55% to 70% were seen once. An expansion of CD8+CD57+ cells by flow cytometry had been shown in patients chosen for sequencing. The specimen was sorted CD4+, CD8+, or CD8+CD57+ T cells (not recorded which) from PBMCs. The source is a human donor with aplastic anemia.

In DNA form, the CDR3 reads TGTGCCAGCAGCGCCCGATGGGACCAAGCCTACGAGCAGTACTTC. The encoded protein is CASSARWDQAYEQYF. V usage is TRBV25-1 and J usage is TRBJ2-7, with D perhaps being TRBD1 or TRBD2 (5 bases each). The CDR3 spans 15 residues. The V end was cut by 6 bases, the J end by 2 bases, with 17 bases between. The germline CDR1 and CDR2 sequences are MGHDK and SYGVNS.

The chain employs TRBV7-2 and TRBJ1-3; D gene ambiguous. The CDR3 is 14 residues long. Germline loops: CDR1 SGHTA, CDR2 FQGNSA. V dropped 11 bases and J dropped 0 bases, with 14 bases sitting between them. CDR3 sequence (DNA): TGTGCCGGCCGTAATCGGAGCTCTGGAAACACCATATATTTT. Protein: CAGRNRSSGNTIYF.

With regard to this clonotype: The junction and the germline gene differ at one end; a read error may be behind it. The V call is TRBV15, the J call TRBJ1-2, with D maybe TRBD1 (6 bases). The CDR3 runs 12 residues. Germline V lookup: CDR1 LNHNV, CDR2 YYDKDF (reference sequence). CDR3 protein: CATSSPGVGNTF. CDR3 coding DNA: TGTGCCACCAGCAGTCCAGGGGTTGGCAACACCTTC. The entire variable domain, with the rest obtained from reference TRBV15 and TRBJ1-2, is as follows: DAMVIQNPRYQVTQFGKPVTLSCSQTLNHNVMYWYQQKSSQAPKLLFHYYDKDFNNEADTPDNFQSRRPNTSFCFLDIRSPGLGDTAMYLCATSSPGVGNTFGSGTRLTVV.

Ten or more counts support this clonotype. V is TRBV2 and J is TRBJ2-5; D not certain. CDR3 length: 15 amino acids. Trimming shortened V by 3 bases and J by 5 bases, and 16 bases separated the two germline ends. Germline CDR1 reads SNHLY; CDR2 reads FYNNEI. CDR3 protein: CASSDPLETSETQYF. In DNA form, the CDR3 reads TGTGCCAGCAGTGATCCCCTAGAGACAAGTGAGACCCAGTACTTC.

This clonotype appeared many times. The chain employs TRBV9 and TRBJ1-1, with D possibly TRBD1 on 6 matching bases. V was clipped by 2 bases and J by 4 bases, with 12 bases between them. This CDR3 has 14 amino acids. Germline V CDR1 and CDR2: SGDLS, YYNGEE. In DNA form, the CDR3 reads TGTGCCAGCAGCGTGGGGGAGGGGGGCACTGAAGCTTTCTTT. Translation gives CASSVGEGGTEAFF. Supplemented by reference TRBV9 and TRBJ1-1, the full variable domain reads DSGVTQTPKHLITATGQRVTLRCSPRSGDLSVYWYQQSLDQGLQFLIQYYNGEERAKGNILERFSAQQFPDLHSELNLSSLELGDSALYFCASSVGEGGTEAFFGQGTRLTVV.

The chain joins TRBV19 to TRBJ2-7; possibly TRBD1 for D (5 bases). The length of the CDR3 is 15 residues. From germline, CDR1 is LNHDA and CDR2 SQIVND (reference sequence). V was shortened by 9 bases and J by 3 bases, with 21 bases between the two germline ends. DNA for the CDR3: TGTGCCAGCGACGGGTGGGGCACCCGCGGCTACGAGCAGTACTTC. Translating gives CASDGWGTRGYEQYF.

In this sample, this clonotype turned up many times. The V call is TRBV5-1, the J call TRBJ2-5, with D uncertain. The CDR3 is made up of 15 amino acids. CDR1 SGHRS and CDR2 YFSETQ come from the germline V gene. Trimming removed 1 base from V and 0 bases from J, with 10 bases in between. The CDR3 loop is CASSLYGQYQETQYF. CDR3 in DNA: TGCGCCAGCAGCTTGTATGGGCAGTACCAAGAGACCCAGTACTTC.

The chain recombines TRBV19 with TRBJ2-7, with 10 bases fitting TRBD2. Germline loops: CDR1 LNHDA, CDR2 SQIVND (reference sequence). CDR3 length: 15 residues. J was trimmed by 5 bases and V by 8 bases; bases with no gene match: 12. The CDR3 nucleotides read TGTGCCAGTTCTCGGGCTAGCGGGAGTGAAGACGAGCAGTACTTC. Its protein product is CASSRASGSEDEQYF.

Ten or more counts support this clonotype. The chain couples TRBV5-1 to TRBJ2-7; TRBD2 matches 7 bases. The CDR3 runs 15 residues. Trimming removed 3 bases from V and 4 bases from J; junction bases left unmatched: 10. The germline CDR1 and CDR2 sequences are SGHRS and YFSETQ. The CDR3 loop is CASSYSGTTGYEQYF. CDR3 in DNA: TGCGCCAGCAGCTATTCCGGGACTACAGGATACGAGCAGTACTTC. Full variable domain (remainder filled in from reference TRBV5-1 and TRBJ2-7): KAGVTQTPRYLIKTRGQQVTLSCSPISGHRSVSWYQQTPGQGLQFLFEYFSETQRNKGNFPGRFSGRQFSNSRSEMNVSTLELGDSALYLCASSYSGTTGYEQYFGPGTRLTVT.

This clonotype has just a few counts. The chain joins TRBV24-1 to TRBJ2-1; D possibly corresponds to TRBD2 (5 bases). V was trimmed by 3 bases and J by 10 bases, leaving 15 bases between them. Germline V CDR1 and CDR2: KGHDR, SFDVKD. This CDR3 contains 14 residues. The CDR3 DNA follows: TGTGCCACCAGTGATCCTCCCGGGGTTCGGGAGCAGTTCTTC. Its protein product is CATSDPPGVREQFF.